This TCR beta chain comes out of a study of neurological immune-mediated disorders. This clonotype appeared many times. With 10-nucleotide random UMIs included, cDNA was synthesized by 5'RACE. One entry per CDR3 protein results from TCRdb running MiXCR on the 5' RACE reads. This sample yields 16,000 or so distinct CDR3 sequences, of which roughly 9% are seen a single time; more than 35% belongs to the top ten. Libraries from sorted cells used roughly 900,000 T cells (CD4+ or CD8+). Germline loops: CDR1 PRHDT, CDR2 FYEKMQ (reference sequence). The CDR3 contains 16 residues. V lost 6 bases and J lost 6, with 20 bases in between.

Source material: CD8+ T cells from blood. The chain couples TRBV13 to TRBJ2-2; tentatively, D is TRBD2 (7 bases). The sequence derives from a man in his fifties or sixties in good health. The CDR3 spells CASRKRGAGTPGELFF. The DNA for the CDR3 is TGTGCCAGCAGGAAACGGGGGGCAGGGACGCCCGGGGAGCTGTTTTTT.